These 13 T cell receptor beta chains came from one sample sequenced in a study of T cells in tumors after PD-1 blockade. Noted time point: first of two post-therapy site-matched biopsies about 2 months apart. The repertoire was sequenced with immunoSEQ multiplex PCR; TCRdb's copy has only in-frame clones and lacks some. The table includes a few thousand clones, about 71% detected once. The starting material was tumor tissue, obtained after anti-PD-1 treatment. The source is a human donor with basal cell carcinoma.

The J gene is TRBJ1-1, the V gene TRBV4-1; D is uncertain. The CDR3 is made up of 15 amino acids. Deletions cut 0 bases from V and 1 base from J, with 9 bases between. Germline CDR1 MGHRA, CDR2 YSYEKL. As DNA, the CDR3 is TGCGCCAGCAGCCAAGATAAGGCGCGGAACACTGAAGCTTTCTTT. This codes for CASSQDKARNTEAFF.

This chain links TRBV28 with TRBJ2-7, with a tentative D call TRBD2 (5 bases). V shed 3 bases and J shed 5 bases, with 11 bases lying between them. The CDR3 contains 13 residues. Germline CDR1 reads MDHEN; CDR2 reads SYDVKM. In DNA, the CDR3 is TGTGCCAGCAGTTTTTTGCCGAGGGACGAGCAGTACTTC. This encodes CASSFLPRDEQYF.

This sequence joins TRBV6-5 and TRBJ2-7; 8 bases fit TRBD1. Trimming took 4 bases from V and 5 from J; bases not matched to a gene: 1. The germline CDR1 and CDR2 sequences are MNHEY and SVGAGI. The CDR3 runs to 12 residues. CDR3 sequence: CASSLDRDEQYF. The CDR3, as DNA: TGTGCCAGCAGTTTGGACAGGGACGAGCAGTACTTC.

V and J are TRBV6-1 and TRBJ1-2, with 9 bases fitting TRBD1. This CDR3 has 15 residues. V was clipped by 1 base and J by 4 bases; unmatched bases: 4. Per the germline V gene, CDR1 is MNHNS and CDR2 is SASEGT. In DNA, the CDR3 is TGTGCCAGCAGTGAAGACAGGGGGCAAGGCTATGGCTACACCTTC. It yields the protein CASSEDRGQGYGYTF.

The rearrangement links TRBV6-5 to TRBJ1-5; the match to TRBD1 covers 9 bases. J was trimmed by 7 bases and V by 0 bases; bases with no gene match: 7. Germline CDR1 is MNHEY and CDR2 is SVGAGI. The CDR3 runs to 16 residues. CDR3 in amino acids: CASSYSGQGSGQPQHF. Here the CDR3 DNA reads TGTGCCAGCAGTTACTCGGGACAGGGAAGTGGACAGCCCCAGCATTTT.

V and J are TRBV3-1 (or the pseudogene TRBV3-2) and TRBJ2-1, with TRBD1 matching 8 bases. Germline V gene data show CDR1 as LGHDT and CDR2 as YNNKEL (reference sequence). CDR3 size: 17 residues. Trimming at V came to 0 bases and at J to 8 bases, leaving 12 bases not matched to a gene. The CDR3 region is CASSQDSDRVTLDEQFF. Written as DNA, the CDR3 is TGTGCCAGCAGCCAAGACTCGGACAGGGTCACTTTAGATGAGCAGTTCTTC.

This chain uses TRBV30 with TRBJ1-2, with D uncertain. Germline CDR1 reads GTSNPN; CDR2 reads SVGIG (reference sequence). There are 12 residues in the CDR3. The V end was cut by 3 bases, the J end by 7 bases, with 12 bases between. CDR3 sequence: CAWSGMSFGYTF. Here the CDR3 DNA reads TGTGCCTGGAGCGGGATGTCGTTTGGCTACACCTTC. Supplemented by reference TRBV30 and TRBJ1-2, the full variable domain reads SQTIHQWPATLVQPVGSPLSLECTVEGTSNPNLYWYRQAAGRGLQLLFYSVGIGQISSEVPQNLSASRPQDRQFILSSKKLLLSDSGFYLCAWSGMSFGYTFGSGTRLTVV.

This clone is hyperexpanded within its sample. The chain couples TRBV19 to TRBJ2-7, with D unclear. This CDR3 is 14 amino acids long. Trimming took 3 bases from V and 0 from J, leaving 9 bases between them. Germline V gives CDR1 LNHDA, CDR2 SQIVND (reference sequence). The CDR3 nucleotides are TGTGCCAGTAGTATCGGCGGTAGCTCCTACGAGCAGTACTTC. Translating it yields CASSIGGSSYEQYF.

In its sample, this clone was seen once. The chain recombines TRBV18 with TRBJ1-5, with TRBD1 matching 11 bases. V trimming: 0 bases; J trimming: 3 bases; junction bases outside the gene matches: 13. Germline CDR1 KGHSH, CDR2 LQKENI. This CDR3 is built from 20 residues. CDR3 coding DNA: TGTGCCAGCTCACCACCCAGGGGGTCCGGGACAGGGGGAATCAATCAGCCCCAGCATTTT. Translation gives CASSPPRGSGTGGINQPQHF. Together with reference TRBV18 and TRBJ1-5, the CDR3 gives the full variable domain: NAGVMQNPRHLVRRRGQEARLRCSPMKGHSHVYWYRQLPEEGLKFMVYLQKENIIDESGMPKERFSAEFPKEGPSILRIQQVVRGDSAAYFCASSPPRGSGTGGINQPQHFGDGTRLSIL.

The V gene is TRBV6-2 or TRBV6-3, the J gene TRBJ1-1; 7 bases align to TRBD1. V lost 0 bases, J lost 0 bases, and 7 bases stayed unmatched. Germline V lookup: CDR1 MNHEY, CDR2 SVGEGT. This CDR3 is built from 17 residues. Here the CDR3 reads CASSYSRQGPLNTEAFF. CDR3 DNA sequence: TGTGCCAGCAGTTACTCTCGACAGGGACCGCTGAACACTGAAGCTTTCTTT.

The chain employs TRBV7-6 and TRBJ2-2; perhaps TRBD1 as D (6 bases). V lost 9 bases, J lost 3 bases, and 14 bases lay in between. The CDR3 covers 14 residues. Germline V lookup: CDR1 SGHVS, CDR2 FNYEAQ. The CDR3 loop reads CASRTESYTGELFF. CDR3 in DNA: TGTGCCAGTCGGACAGAAAGTTACACCGGGGAGCTGTTTTTT.

The V call is TRBV7-2, the J call TRBJ2-1; D is possibly TRBD2 (6 bases). Germline loops: CDR1 SGHTA, CDR2 FQGNSA. The CDR3 runs to 15 residues. The V end lost 5 bases, the J end lost 0 bases, and 11 bases lay between the germline ends. The CDR3 DNA is TGTGCCAGCAGCCCCCGGGGGACCTCCTACAATGAGCAGTTCTTC. Its translation: CASSPRGTSYNEQFF.

V usage is TRBV19 and J usage is TRBJ1-1, with D maybe TRBD1 (6 bases). Trimming removed 6 bases from V and 3 bases from J, with 14 bases in between. Germline V gene lookup returns CDR1 LNHDA and CDR2 SQIVND (reference sequence). The CDR3 is 14 amino acids. CDR3 sequence (DNA): TGTGCCAGTAGCCTCGGGGGCAGGGACACTGAAGCTTTCTTT. Amino acids: CASSLGGRDTEAFF.